A selection of T cell receptor beta chains follows, all from one sample in a study of cytomegalovirus exposure and HLA in healthy donors. The data were produced by immunoSEQ multiplex PCR, yet TCRdb's version contains in-frame clones alone and is incomplete. The sample consists of under 200,000 clones, 82% of them appearing once. Sequencing was done on a sample of PBMCs. These receptors originate from a girl between 10 and 17 years old in good health and CMV-seropositive. Both conserved end residues are part of each CDR3. Fields, in order: V gene, CDR3 protein.

v_gene: TRBV5-1; CDR3aa: CASSSAGGYTEAFF
v_gene: TRBV10-3; CDR3aa: CAISEAGRYNEQFF
v_gene: TRBV2; CDR3aa: CASSDLVGSPFYEQYF
v_gene: TRBV25-1; CDR3aa: CASTLLDRGGTTNEKLFF
v_gene: TRBV19; CDR3aa: CASSMGTGGNQPQHF
v_gene: TRBV9; CDR3aa: CASSVGENYGYTF
v_gene: TRBV4-3; CDR3aa: CASSQYLSGGAGDEQFF
v_gene: TRBV2; CDR3aa: CASRFDTNSGNTIYF
v_gene: TRBV27; CDR3aa: CASSSIRLGRRETQYF
v_gene: TRBV6-5; CDR3aa: CASNRQGLYNEQFF
v_gene: TRBV10-2; CDR3aa: CASRGGRGQYNEQFF